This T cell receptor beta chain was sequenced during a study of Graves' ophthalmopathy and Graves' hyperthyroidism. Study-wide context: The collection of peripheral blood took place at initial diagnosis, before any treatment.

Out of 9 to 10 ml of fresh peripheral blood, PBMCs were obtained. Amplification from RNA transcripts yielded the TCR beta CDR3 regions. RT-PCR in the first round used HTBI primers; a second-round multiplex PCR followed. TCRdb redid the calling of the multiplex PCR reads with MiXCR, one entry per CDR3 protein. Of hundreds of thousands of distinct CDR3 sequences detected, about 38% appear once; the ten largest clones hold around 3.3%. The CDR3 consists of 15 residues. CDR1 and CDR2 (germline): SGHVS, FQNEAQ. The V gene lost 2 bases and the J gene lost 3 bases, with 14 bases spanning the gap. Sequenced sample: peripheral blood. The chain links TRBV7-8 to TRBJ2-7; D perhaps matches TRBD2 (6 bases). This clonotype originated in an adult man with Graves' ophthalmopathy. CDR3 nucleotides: TGTGCCAGCAGCTTAAGTGGGGCGGGGTTCTACGAGCAGTACTTC. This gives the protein CASSLSGAGFYEQYF.